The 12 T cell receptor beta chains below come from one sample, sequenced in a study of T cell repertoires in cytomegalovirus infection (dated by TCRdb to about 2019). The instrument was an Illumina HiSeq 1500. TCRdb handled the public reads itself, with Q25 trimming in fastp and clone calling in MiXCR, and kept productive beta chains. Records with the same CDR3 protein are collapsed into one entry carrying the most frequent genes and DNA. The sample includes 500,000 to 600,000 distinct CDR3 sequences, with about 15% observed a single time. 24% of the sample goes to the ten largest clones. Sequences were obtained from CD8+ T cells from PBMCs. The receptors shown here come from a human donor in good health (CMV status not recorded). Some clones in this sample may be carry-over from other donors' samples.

CDR3 coding DNA: TGCGCCAGCAGCCGGCGGGACAGGGTTGCGGAGACCCAGTACTTC. Encoded protein: CASSRRDRVAETQYF. The chain uses TRBV5-1 and TRBJ2-5, with 9 bases fitting TRBD1. This CDR3 is built from 15 residues. V trimming: 4 bases; J trimming: 5 bases; junction bases outside the gene matches: 9. Germline V gives CDR1 SGHRS, CDR2 YFSETQ.

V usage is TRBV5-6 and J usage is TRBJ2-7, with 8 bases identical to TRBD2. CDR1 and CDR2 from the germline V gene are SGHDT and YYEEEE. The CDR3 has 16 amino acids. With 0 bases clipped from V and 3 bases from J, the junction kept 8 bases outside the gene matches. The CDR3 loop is CASSLDRAGDIYEQYF. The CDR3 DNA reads TGTGCCAGCAGCTTGGATCGAGCGGGAGACATCTACGAGCAGTACTTC.

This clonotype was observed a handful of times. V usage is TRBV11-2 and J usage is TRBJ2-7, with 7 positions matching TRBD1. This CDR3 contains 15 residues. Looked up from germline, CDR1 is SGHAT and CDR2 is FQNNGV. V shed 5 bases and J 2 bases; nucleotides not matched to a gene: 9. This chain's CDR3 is CASSTGQRLTYEQYF. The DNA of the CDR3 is TGTGCCAGCAGCACGGGACAGCGCCTTACCTACGAGCAGTACTTC. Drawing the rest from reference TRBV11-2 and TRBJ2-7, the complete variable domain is EAGVAQSPRYKIIEKRQSVAFWCNPISGHATLYWYQQILGQGPKLLIQFQNNGVVDDSQLPKDRFSAERLKGVDSTLKIQPAKLEDSAVYLCASSTGQRLTYEQYFGPGTRLTVT.

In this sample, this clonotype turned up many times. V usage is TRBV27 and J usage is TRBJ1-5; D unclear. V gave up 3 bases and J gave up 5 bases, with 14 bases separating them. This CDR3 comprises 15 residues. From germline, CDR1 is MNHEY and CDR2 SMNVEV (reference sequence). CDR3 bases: TGTGCCAGCAGTTTGAGGGCGCTCGGGGATCAGCCCCAGCATTTT. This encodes CASSLRALGDQPQHF.

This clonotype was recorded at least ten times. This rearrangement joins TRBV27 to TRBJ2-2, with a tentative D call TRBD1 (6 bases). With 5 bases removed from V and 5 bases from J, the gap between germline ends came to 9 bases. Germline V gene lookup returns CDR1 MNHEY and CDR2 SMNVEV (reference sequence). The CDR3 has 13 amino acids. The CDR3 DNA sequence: TGTGCCAGCAGTACAGGGATAACCGGGGAGCTGTTTTTT. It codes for CASSTGITGELFF.

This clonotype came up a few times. CDR3 in amino acids: CATSPGQDTEAFF. In nucleotides, the CDR3 is TGTGCCACCAGCCCGGGACAGGACACTGAAGCTTTCTTT. This chain joins TRBV24-1 and TRBJ1-1; TRBD1 matches at 8 bases. Germline CDR1 and CDR2: KGHDR and SFDVKD. The CDR3 has 13 residues. After removal of 7 bases from V and 3 bases from J, the junction contained 3 bases not matched to a gene.

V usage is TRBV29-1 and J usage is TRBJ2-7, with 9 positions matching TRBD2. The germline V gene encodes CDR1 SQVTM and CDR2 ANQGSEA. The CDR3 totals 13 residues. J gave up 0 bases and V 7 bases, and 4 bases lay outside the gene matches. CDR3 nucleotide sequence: TGCAGCGCACTAGCGGGTATCTCCTACGAGCAGTACTTC. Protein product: CSALAGISYEQYF.

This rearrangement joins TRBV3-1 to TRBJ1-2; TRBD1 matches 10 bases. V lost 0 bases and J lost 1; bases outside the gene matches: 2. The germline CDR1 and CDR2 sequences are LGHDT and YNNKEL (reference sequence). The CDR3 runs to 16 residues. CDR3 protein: CASSQEGTGVNYGYTF. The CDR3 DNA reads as TGTGCCAGCAGCCAAGAAGGGACAGGGGTTAACTATGGCTACACCTTC.

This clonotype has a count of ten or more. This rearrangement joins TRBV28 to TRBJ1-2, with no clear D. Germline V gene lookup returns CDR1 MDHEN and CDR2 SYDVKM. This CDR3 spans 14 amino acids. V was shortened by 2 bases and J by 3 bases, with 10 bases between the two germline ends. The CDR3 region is CASSLKGSYYGYTF. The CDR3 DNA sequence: TGTGCCAGCAGTTTAAAGGGCAGTTACTATGGCTACACCTTC.

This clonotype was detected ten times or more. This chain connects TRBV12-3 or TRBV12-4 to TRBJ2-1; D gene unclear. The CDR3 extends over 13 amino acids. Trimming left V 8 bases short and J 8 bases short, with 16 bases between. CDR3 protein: CASDTSGSDEQFF. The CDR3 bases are TGTGCCAGCGACACCTCTGGAAGCGATGAGCAGTTCTTC.

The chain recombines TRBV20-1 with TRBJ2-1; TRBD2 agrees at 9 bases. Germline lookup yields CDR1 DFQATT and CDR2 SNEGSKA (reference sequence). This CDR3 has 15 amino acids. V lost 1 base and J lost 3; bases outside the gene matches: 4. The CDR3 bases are TGCAGTGCTAGAGGGTTTAGCGGGGGCTACAATGAGCAGTTCTTC. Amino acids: CSARGFSGGYNEQFF.

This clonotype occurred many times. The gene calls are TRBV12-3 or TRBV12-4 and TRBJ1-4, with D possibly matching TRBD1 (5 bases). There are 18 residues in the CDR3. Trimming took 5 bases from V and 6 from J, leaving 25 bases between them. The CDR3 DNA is TGTGCCAGCAGTCGCCCATCCGGGCGACCGGGGCCTTATGAAAAACTGTTTTTT. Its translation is CASSRPSGRPGPYEKLFF.